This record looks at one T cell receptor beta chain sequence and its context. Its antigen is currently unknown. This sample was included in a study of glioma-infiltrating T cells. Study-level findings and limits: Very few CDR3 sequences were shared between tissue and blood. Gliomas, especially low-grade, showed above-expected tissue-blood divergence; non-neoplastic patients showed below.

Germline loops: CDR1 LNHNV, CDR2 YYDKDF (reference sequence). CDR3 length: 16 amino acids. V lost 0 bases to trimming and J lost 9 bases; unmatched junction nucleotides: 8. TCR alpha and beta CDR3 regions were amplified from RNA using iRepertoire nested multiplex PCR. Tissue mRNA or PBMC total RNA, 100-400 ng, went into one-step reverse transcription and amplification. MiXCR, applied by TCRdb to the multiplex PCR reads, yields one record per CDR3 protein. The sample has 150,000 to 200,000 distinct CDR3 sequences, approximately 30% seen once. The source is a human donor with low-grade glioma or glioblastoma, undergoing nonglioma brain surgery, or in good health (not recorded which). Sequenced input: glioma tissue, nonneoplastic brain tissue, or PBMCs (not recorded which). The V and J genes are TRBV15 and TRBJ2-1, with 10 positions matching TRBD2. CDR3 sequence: CATSRDGEAGGGEQFF. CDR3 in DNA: TGTGCCACCAGCAGAGATGGGGAAGCGGGAGGGGGTGAGCAGTTCTTC.